This T cell receptor beta chain derives from a study of blood T cell repertoires in COVID-19. Background on the study: COVID-19 samples from acute and convalescent phases originated in the United States, Italy and Spain. T cells, B-cell-depleted T cells, or PBMCs supplied cDNA or gDNA.

Under the authors' procedure: It was from reference gene primer amplification that nucleated cell counts were estimated. Clones were sequenced by immunoSEQ multiplex PCR, and TCRdb holds only the in-frame ones, with some missing. D and trimming were read from the DNA, whereas the V and J calls and clone size are those reported in that table. The top ten clones hold around 4.7% of a sample with over 200,000 clones, 75% to 90% of them seen once. Sequencing input: peripheral blood. This TCR was recovered from a human donor in a cohort sampled during active COVID-19.

The CDR3 protein is CASSPLGTSGATDTQYF. As DNA, the CDR3 is TGTGCCAGCAGTCCTCTAGGAACTAGCGGAGCCACAGATACGCAGTATTTT. The chain joins TRBV11-3 to TRBJ2-3; 8 bases are a match to TRBD2. Trimming at V came to 6 bases and at J to 2 bases, leaving 13 bases not matched to a gene. The CDR3 covers 17 residues. Germline V gives CDR1 SGHNT, CDR2 YENEEA.